The 6 T cell receptor beta chains below were found in one sample sequenced in a study of identical twins. TCRdb fed the 5' RACE reads into MiXCR, producing one record per CDR3 protein. The sample gives more than 400,000 distinct CDR3 sequences, 13% to 15% of which show up once; 0.35% to 0.45% is in the top ten. The same sample was also studied in work on yellow fever vaccine responses in identical twins.

Sequenced material: CD4+ T cells sorted from blood. The receptors shown here come from a woman between 18 and 29 years old in good health.

Only a few counts were recorded for this clonotype. The rearrangement joins TRBV2 to TRBJ1-1; possibly TRBD1 for D (6 bases). The V gene's germline CDR1 is SNHLY and CDR2 FYNNEI. V dropped 6 bases and J dropped 8 bases, with 13 bases sitting between them. The CDR3 sequence is 12 residues long. The CDR3 nucleotides are TGTGCCAGCAGAAGACCGGGACACGAAGCTTTCTTT. Translating it yields CASRRPGHEAFF.

This clonotype was found a few times. The chain recombines TRBV28 with TRBJ2-1; 9 nucleotides agree with TRBD2. The CDR3 has 15 residues. Per the germline V gene, CDR1 is MDHEN and CDR2 is SYDVKM. The junction had 7 bases not matched to a gene; V was cut back by 2 bases and J by 8 bases. The CDR3 coding sequence is TGTGCCAGCAGTTTACGGGCGGGAGGGTTCCATGAGCAGTTCTTC. It yields the protein CASSLRAGGFHEQFF.

The V gene is TRBV20-1, the J gene TRBJ2-1, with D possibly being TRBD1 or TRBD2 (5 bases each). Germline CDR1 DFQATT, CDR2 SNEGSKA (reference sequence). V was shortened by 2 bases and J by 3 bases, with 17 bases between the two germline ends. This CDR3 has 16 amino acids. DNA for the CDR3: TGCAGTGCTAGAACCCGGGACCTTGGGTTCTACAATGAGCAGTTCTTC. Translating it yields CSARTRDLGFYNEQFF.

This clonotype has only a few counts. This chain joins TRBV28 and TRBJ2-2, with a weak D call TRBD1 (6 bases). V lost 2 bases and J 6 bases, leaving 16 bases between the germline ends. Germline V gene data show CDR1 as MDHEN and CDR2 as SYDVKM. This CDR3 is built from 16 residues. Here the CDR3 DNA reads TGTGCCAGCAGTTTAGTACTACAGGGAGTAGCCGGGGAGCTGTTTTTT. This sequence encodes CASSLVLQGVAGELFF.

V gene TRBV2 combines with J gene TRBJ2-3, with 11 bases matching TRBD2. V was pared by 9 bases and J by 4 bases, with 6 bases of the junction left unmatched. Germline loops: CDR1 SNHLY, CDR2 FYNNEI. The CDR3 runs to 14 residues. This CDR3 reads CASGLAGGPDTQYF. Written as DNA, the CDR3 is TGTGCCAGTGGGTTAGCGGGAGGGCCAGATACGCAGTATTTT.

CDR3 protein: CATHWLAGGGEQFF. CDR3 coding DNA: TGTGCCACCCACTGGCTAGCGGGGGGCGGAGAGCAGTTCTTC. The chain recombines TRBV27 with TRBJ2-1, with 11 nucleotides matching TRBD2. Germline V gene sequence: CDR1 MNHEY, CDR2 SMNVEV (reference sequence). The CDR3 extends over 14 amino acids. J lost 10 bases, V lost 10 bases, and 12 bases had no gene match.